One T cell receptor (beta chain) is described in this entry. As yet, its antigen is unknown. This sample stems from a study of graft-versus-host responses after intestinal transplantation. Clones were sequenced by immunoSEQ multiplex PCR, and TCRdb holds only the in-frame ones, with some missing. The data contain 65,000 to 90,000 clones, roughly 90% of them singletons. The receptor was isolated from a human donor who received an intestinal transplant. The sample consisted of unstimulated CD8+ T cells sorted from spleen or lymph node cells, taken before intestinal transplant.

The CDR3 DNA reads TGTGCCAGTAGTCAGGGGCCGTACACTGAAGCTTTCTTT. Its translation: CASSQGPYTEAFF. The V and J genes are TRBV19 and TRBJ1-1; D perhaps matches TRBD1 (6 bases). V was pared by 5 bases and J by 3 bases, with 10 bases between. Germline CDR1 is LNHDA and CDR2 is SQIVND (reference sequence). The CDR3 consists of 13 residues.